This note documents a single T cell receptor (beta chain) sequence. Its antigen is not identified. These data originate in a study of circulating and synovial CD4+ cells in juvenile arthritis. Overall study findings and caveats: Bulk blood CD4 samples held at least an order of magnitude more or fewer genomes than CPL.

V dropped 4 bases and J dropped 3; count of bases not matched to a gene: 4. CDR3 length: 16 residues. Germline V gives CDR1 SGHDT, CDR2 YYEEEE. Donors were patients with active juvenile idiopathic arthritis. The table came from immunoSEQ multiplex PCR; TCRdb's copy has only in-frame clones and leaves some out. The table lists 30,000 to 40,000 clones, nearly 97% of them singletons, with roughly 0.2% in the top ten. Sequenced input: CD4+ T cells from blood. The sequence was obtained from a human donor with juvenile idiopathic arthritis. The V gene is TRBV5-6, the J gene TRBJ2-3, with 14 positions matching TRBD2. The CDR3 loop reads CASSPRLAGGTDTQYF. In DNA form, the CDR3 reads TGTGCCAGCAGCCCACGACTAGCGGGAGGGACAGATACGCAGTATTTT.